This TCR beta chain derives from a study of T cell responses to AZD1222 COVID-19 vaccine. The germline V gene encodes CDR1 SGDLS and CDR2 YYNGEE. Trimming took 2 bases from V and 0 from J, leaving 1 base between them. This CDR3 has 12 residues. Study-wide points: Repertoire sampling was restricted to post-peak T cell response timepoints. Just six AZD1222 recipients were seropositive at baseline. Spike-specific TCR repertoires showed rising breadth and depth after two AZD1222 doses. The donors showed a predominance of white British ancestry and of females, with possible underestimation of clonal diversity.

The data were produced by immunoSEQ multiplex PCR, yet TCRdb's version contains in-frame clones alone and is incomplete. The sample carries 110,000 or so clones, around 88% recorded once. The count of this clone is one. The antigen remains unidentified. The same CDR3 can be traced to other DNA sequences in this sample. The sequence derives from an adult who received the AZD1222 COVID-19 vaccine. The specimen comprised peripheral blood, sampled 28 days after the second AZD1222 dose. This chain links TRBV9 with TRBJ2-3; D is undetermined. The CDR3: CASSVSTDTQYF. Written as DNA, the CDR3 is TGTGCCAGCAGCGTTAGCACAGATACGCAGTATTTT.